This T cell receptor (beta chain) was captured by sequencing in a study of shared clonotypes between healthy human individuals. Study-level information: The composition of the donors was a couple of women and three men aged 18 to 49.

In its sample, this clone was seen a few times. The run depth of the assay was deep. The authors ran unsorted PBMC replicate PCRs on around 270 ng DNA, around 27,000 T cell genomes. As processed by the authors: Junction-only immunoSEQ sequences carried no quality scores, so filtering differed. The method was immunoSEQ multiplex PCR; TCRdb's version includes in-frame clones alone and lacks a portion of them. V, J and clone size derive from that table, while D and trimming were established from the DNA sequence. Of about 480,000 clones listed, about 75% are singletons. Germline V CDR1 and CDR2: MNHNS, SASEGT. Trimming left V 7 bases short and J 5 bases short, with 8 bases between. CDR3 length: 11 residues.

The sample comprised PBMCs. The V gene is TRBV6-1, the J gene TRBJ1-1; D not certain. The origin of this receptor is a woman in her thirties or forties in good health. Some clones in this sample may be carry-over from other donors' samples. DNA of the CDR3: TGTGCCAGCACCGAAGGGACTGAAGCTTTCTTT. Amino acids: CASTEGTEAFF.